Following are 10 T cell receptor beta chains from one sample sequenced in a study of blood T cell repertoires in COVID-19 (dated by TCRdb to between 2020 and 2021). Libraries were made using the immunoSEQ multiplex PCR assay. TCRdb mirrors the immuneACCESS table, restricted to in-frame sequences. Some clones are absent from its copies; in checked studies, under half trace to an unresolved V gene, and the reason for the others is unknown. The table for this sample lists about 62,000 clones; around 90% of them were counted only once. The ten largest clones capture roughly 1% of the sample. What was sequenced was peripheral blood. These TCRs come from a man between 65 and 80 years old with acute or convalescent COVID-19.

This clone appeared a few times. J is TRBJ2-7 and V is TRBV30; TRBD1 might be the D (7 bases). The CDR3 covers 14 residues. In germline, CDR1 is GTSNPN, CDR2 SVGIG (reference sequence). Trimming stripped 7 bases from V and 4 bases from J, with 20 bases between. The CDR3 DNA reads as TGTGCCTTACTTACAGGGGAGGATCGGTACGAGCAGTACTTC. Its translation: CALLTGEDRYEQYF.

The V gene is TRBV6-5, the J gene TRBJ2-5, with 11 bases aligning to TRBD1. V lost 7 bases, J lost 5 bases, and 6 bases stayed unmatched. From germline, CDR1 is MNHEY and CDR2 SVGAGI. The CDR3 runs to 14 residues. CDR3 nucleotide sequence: TGTGCCAGCATTTCCGGGACAGGGGGTGAGACCCAGTACTTC. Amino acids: CASISGTGGETQYF.

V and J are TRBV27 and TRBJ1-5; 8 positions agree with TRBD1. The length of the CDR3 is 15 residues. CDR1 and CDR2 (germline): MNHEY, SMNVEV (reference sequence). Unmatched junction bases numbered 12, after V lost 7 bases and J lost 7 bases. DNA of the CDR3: TGTGCCAGCACCTCCTTGACAGGGGTTGCCCAGCCCCAGCATTTT. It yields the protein CASTSLTGVAQPQHF.

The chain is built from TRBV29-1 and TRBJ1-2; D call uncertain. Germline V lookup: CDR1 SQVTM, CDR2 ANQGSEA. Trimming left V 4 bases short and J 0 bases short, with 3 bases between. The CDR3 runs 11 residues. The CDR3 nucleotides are TGCAGCGTTGCCTCTAACTATGGCTACACCTTC. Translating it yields CSVASNYGYTF.

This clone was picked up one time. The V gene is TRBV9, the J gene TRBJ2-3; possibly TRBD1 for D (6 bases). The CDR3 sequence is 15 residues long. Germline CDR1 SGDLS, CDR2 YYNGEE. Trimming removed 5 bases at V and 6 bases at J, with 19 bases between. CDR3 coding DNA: TGTGCCAGCAGTCCACAGGGTGCCCCTGGGGATACGCAGTATTTT. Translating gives CASSPQGAPGDTQYF.

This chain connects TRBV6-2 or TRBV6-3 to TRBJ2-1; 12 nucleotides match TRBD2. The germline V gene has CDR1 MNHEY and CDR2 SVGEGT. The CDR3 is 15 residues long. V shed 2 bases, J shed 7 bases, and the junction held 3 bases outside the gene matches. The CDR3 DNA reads TGTGCCAGCAGTTACCCGACTAGCGGGAGAAATGAGCAGTTCTTC. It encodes CASSYPTSGRNEQFF.

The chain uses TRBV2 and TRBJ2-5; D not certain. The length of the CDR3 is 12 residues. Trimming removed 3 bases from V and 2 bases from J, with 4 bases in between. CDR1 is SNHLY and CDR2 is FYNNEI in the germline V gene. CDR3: CASSDRQETQYF. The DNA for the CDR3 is TGTGCCAGCAGTGACAGACAAGAGACCCAGTACTTC.

The CDR3 DNA follows: TGTGCCAGCAGCTACGACCCCGGGTATGGCTACACCTTC. Its protein product is CASSYDPGYGYTF. The chain recombines TRBV7-6 with TRBJ1-2, with unresolved D. Trimming left V 4 bases short and J 5 bases short, with 11 bases between. The CDR3 runs 13 residues. The germline V gene encodes CDR1 SGHVS and CDR2 FNYEAQ.

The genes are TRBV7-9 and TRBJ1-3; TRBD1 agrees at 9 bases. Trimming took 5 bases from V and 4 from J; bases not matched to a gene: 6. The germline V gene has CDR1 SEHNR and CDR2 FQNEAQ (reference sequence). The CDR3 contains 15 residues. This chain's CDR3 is CASSPGTGRGNTIYF. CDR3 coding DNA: TGTGCCAGCAGCCCCGGGACAGGGAGAGGAAACACCATATATTTT.

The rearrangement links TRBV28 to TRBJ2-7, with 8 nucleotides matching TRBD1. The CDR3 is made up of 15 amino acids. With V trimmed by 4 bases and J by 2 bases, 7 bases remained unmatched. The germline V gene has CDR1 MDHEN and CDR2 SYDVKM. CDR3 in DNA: TGTGCCAGCAGTTCTCCGGACAGGGCTACCTACGAGCAGTACTTC. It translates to CASSSPDRATYEQYF.